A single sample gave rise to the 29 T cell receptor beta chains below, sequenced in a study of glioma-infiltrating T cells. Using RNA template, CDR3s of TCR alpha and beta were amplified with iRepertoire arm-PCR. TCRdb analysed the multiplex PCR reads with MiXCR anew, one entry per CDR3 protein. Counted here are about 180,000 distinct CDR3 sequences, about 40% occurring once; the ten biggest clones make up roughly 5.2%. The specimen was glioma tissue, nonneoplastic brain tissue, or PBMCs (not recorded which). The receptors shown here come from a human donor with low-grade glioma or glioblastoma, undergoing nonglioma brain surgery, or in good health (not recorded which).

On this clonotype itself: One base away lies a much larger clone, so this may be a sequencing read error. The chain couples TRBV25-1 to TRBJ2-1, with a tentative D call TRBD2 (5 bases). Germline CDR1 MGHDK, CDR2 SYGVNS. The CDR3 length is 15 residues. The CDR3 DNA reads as TGTGCCAGCAGTGACGTCGGGAACCCCTACAATGAGCAGTCCTTC. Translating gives CASSDVGNPYNEQSF.

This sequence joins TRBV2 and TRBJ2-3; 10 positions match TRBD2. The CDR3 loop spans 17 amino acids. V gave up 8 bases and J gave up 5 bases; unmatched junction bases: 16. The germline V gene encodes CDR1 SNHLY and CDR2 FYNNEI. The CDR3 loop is CASRASGSAPSKDTQYF. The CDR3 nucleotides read TGTGCCAGCCGAGCTAGCGGGAGTGCGCCCTCAAAAGATACGCAGTATTTT.

CDR3 nucleotides: TGTGCCAGCAGCCGGGACAGGGGGAAGACAGATACGCAGTATTTT. Encoded protein: CASSRDRGKTDTQYF. The gene calls are TRBV28 and TRBJ2-3; 11 bases agree with TRBD1. V dropped 6 bases and J dropped 3; count of bases not matched to a gene: 5. From germline, CDR1 is MDHEN and CDR2 SYDVKM. This CDR3 is 15 amino acids long.

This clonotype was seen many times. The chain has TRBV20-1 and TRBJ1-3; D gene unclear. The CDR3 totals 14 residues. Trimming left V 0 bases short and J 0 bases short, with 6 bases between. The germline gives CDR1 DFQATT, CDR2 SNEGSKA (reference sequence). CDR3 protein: CSARDGFSGNTIYF. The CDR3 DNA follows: TGCAGTGCTAGAGATGGGTTCTCTGGAAACACCATATATTTT.

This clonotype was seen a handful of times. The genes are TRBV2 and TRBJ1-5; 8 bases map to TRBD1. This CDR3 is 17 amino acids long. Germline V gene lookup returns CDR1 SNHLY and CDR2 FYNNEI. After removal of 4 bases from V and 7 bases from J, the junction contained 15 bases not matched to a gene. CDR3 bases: TGTGCCAGCAGTGCTGCATGGGGACAGGCGGCGGGCCAGCCCCAGCATTTT. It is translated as CASSAAWGQAAGQPQHF.

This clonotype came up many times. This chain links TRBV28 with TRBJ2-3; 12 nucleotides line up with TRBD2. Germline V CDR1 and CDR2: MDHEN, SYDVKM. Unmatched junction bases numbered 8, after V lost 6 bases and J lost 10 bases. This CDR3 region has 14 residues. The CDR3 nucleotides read TGTGCCAGCAGCCCACGACTAGCGGGAGTGGCGCAGTATTTT. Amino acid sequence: CASSPRLAGVAQYF.

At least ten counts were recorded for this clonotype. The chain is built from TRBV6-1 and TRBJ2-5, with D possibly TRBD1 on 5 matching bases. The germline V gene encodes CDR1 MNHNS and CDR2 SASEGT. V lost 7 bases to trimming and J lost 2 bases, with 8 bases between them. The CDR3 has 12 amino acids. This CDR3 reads CASIAGQETQYF. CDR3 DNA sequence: TGTGCCAGCATTGCAGGGCAAGAGACCCAGTACTTC.

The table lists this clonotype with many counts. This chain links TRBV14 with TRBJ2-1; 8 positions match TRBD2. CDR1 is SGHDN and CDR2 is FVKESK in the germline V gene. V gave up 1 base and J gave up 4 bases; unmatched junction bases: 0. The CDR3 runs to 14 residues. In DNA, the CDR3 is TGTGCCAGCAGCCAAGGACTAGCGTACAATGAGCAGTTCTTC. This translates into CASSQGLAYNEQFF.

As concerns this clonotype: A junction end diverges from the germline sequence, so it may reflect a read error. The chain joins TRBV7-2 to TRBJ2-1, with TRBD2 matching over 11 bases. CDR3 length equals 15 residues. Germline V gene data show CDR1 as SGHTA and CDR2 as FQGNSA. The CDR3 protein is CARSLDSGRAGEKFF. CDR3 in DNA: TGTGCCAGAAGCTTAGATAGCGGGAGGGCCGGTGAGAAGTTCTTC.

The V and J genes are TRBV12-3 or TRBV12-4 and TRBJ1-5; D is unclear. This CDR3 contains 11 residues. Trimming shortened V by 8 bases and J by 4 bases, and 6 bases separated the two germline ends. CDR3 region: CASPSNQPQHF. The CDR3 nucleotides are TGTGCCAGCCCCTCAAATCAGCCCCAGCATTTT.

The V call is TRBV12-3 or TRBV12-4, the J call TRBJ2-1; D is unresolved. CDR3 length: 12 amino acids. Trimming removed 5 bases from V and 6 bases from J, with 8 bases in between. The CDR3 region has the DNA TGTGCCAGCAGTCCCCCCGGCAATGAGCAGTTCTTC. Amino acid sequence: CASSPPGNEQFF.

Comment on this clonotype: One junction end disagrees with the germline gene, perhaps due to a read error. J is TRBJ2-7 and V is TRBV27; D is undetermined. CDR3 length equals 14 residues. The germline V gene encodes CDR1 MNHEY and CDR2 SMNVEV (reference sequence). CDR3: CATSDLLGFNEQYF. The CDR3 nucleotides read TGTGCCACCAGTGATTTGCTTGGGTTCAATGAGCAGTACTTC.

CDR3 nucleotides: TGTGCCAGTAGTACCATTGACGTAGCCAAAAACATTCAGTACTTC. Encoded protein: CASSTIDVAKNIQYF. The genes are TRBV19 and TRBJ2-4; D is undetermined. V lost 4 bases and J 0 bases, leaving 10 bases between the germline ends. The CDR3 spans 15 residues. Per germline, CDR1 LNHDA and CDR2 SQIVND (reference sequence).

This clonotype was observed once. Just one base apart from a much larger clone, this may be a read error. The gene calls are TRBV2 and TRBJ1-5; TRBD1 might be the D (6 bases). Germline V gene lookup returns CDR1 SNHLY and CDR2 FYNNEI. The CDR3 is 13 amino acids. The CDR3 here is CASRRTGTQPKHF. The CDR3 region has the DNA TGTGCCAGCAGACGAACAGGGACTCAGCCCAAGCATTTT. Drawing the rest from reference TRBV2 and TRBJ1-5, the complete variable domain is EPEVTQTPSHQVTQMGQEVILRCVPISNHLYFYWYRQILGQKVEFLVSFYNNEISEKSEIFDDQFSVERPDGSNFTLKIRSTKLEDSAMYFCASRRTGTQPKHFGDGTRLSIL.

The CDR3 sequence: CASSGSFYEQYF. DNA for the CDR3: TGTGCCAGCAGTGGATCATTCTACGAGCAGTACTTC. This chain uses TRBV2 with TRBJ2-7, with unresolved D. Per the germline V gene, CDR1 is SNHLY and CDR2 is FYNNEI. This CDR3 has 12 residues. The V end lost 4 bases, the J end lost 3 bases, and 7 bases lay between the germline ends.

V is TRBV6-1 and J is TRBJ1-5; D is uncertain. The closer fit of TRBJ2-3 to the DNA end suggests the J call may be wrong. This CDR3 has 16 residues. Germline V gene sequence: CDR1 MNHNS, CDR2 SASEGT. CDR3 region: CASSEEGGDLNQPQYF. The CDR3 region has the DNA TGTGCCAGCAGTGAAGAGGGTGGAGACCTAAATCAGCCCCAGTATTTT.

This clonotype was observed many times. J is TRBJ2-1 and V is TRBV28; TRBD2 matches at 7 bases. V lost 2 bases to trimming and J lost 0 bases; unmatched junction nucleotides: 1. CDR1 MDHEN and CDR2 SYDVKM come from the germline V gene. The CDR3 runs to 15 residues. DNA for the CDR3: TGTGCCAGCAGTTTACAGCGGGACTCCTACAATGAGCAGTTCTTC. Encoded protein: CASSLQRDSYNEQFF.

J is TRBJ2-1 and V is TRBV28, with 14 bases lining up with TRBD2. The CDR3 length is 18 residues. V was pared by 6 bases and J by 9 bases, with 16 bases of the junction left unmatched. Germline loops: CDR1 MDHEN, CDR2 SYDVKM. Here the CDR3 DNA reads TGTGCCAGCAGCAGGGACGGTGGGACTAGCGGGAGTAGGTCTGAGCAGTTCTTC. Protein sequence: CASSRDGGTSGSRSEQFF.

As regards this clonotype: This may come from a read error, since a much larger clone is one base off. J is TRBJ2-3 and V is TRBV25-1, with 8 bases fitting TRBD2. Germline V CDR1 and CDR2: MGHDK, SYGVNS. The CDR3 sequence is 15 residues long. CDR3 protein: CASRRSGGYRDAQYF. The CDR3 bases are TGTGCCAGTAGAAGGAGCGGGGGTTACAGAGATGCGCAGTATTTT.

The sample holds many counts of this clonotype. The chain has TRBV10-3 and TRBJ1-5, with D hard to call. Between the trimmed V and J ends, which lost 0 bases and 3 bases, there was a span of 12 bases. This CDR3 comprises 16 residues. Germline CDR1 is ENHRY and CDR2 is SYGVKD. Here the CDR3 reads CAISESGMVNNQPQHF. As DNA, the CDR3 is TGTGCCATCAGTGAGTCGGGTATGGTCAACAATCAGCCCCAGCATTTT.

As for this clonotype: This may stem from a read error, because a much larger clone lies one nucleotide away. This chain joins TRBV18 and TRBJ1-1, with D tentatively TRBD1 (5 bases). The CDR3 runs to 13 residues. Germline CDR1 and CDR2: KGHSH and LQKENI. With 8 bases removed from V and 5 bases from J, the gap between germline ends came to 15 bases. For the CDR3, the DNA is TGTGCCAGCGGAGAGTGGGGCAAGACTGAAGCTTTCTTT. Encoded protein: CASGEWGKTEAFF.

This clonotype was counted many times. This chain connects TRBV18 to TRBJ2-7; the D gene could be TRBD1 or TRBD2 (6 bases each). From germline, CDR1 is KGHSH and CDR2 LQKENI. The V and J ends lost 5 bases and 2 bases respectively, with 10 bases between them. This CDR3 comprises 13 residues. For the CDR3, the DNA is TGTGCCAGCTCAAGGGGGGAGGCCTACGAGCAGTACTTC. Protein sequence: CASSRGEAYEQYF.

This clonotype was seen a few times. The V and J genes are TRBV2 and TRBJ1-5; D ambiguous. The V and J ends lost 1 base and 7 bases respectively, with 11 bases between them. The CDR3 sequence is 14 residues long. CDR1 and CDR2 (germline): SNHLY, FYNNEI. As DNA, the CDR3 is TGTGCCAGCAGTGAAGGGAGAGGGTACCAGCCCCAGCATTTT. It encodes CASSEGRGYQPQHF.

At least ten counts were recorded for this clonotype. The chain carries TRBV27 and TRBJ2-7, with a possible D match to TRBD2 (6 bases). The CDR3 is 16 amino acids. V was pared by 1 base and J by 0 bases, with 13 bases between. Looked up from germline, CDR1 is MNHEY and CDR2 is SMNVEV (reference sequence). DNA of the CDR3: TGTGCCAGCAGTTTATTCGGCGGGGATAGCTCCTACGAGCAGTACTTC. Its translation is CASSLFGGDSSYEQYF.

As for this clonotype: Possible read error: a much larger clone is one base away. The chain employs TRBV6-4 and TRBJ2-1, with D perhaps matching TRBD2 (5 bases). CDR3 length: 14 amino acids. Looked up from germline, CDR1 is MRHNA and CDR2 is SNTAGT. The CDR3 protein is CASSRESSYNEKFF. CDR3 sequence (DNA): TGTGCCAGCAGTAGGGAGAGCTCCTACAATGAGAAGTTCTTC.

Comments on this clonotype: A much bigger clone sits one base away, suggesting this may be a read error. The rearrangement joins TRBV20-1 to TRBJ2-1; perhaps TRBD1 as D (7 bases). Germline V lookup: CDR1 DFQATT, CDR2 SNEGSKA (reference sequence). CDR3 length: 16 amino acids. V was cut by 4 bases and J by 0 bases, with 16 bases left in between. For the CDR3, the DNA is TGCAGTGCTACCGGTAACAGGGGACTCTCCTACAATGAGCAGTTCTTC. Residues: CSATGNRGLSYNEQFF.

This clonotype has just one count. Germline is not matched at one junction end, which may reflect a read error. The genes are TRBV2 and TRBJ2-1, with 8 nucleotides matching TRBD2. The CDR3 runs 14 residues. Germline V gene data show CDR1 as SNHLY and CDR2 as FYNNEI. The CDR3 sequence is CASSPGGPANEQLF. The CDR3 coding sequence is TGTGCCAGCAGTCCGGGAGGGCCTGCGAATGAGCAGTTATTC.

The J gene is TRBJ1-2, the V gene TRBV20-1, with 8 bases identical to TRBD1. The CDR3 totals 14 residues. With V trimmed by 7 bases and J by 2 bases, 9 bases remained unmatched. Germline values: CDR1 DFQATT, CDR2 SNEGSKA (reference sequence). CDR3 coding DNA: TGCAGTGACATACAGACAGGGGACAACTATGGCTACACCTTC. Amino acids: CSDIQTGDNYGYTF.

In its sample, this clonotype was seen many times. CDR3 residues: CASSLAPSGSTDTQYF. The CDR3 nucleotides read TGTGCCAGCAGCTTAGCCCCTAGCGGGAGCACAGATACGCAGTATTTT. The J gene is TRBJ2-3, the V gene TRBV7-2; 8 bases are a match to TRBD2. Unmatched junction bases numbered 2, after V lost 0 bases and J lost 0 bases. Germline V CDR1 and CDR2: SGHTA, FQGNSA. This CDR3 is 16 amino acids long.